Each of the 2 T cell receptor beta chains below was sequenced from the same sample in a study of T cell repertoires in ileal Crohn's disease. Data came from immunoSEQ multiplex PCR; TCRdb stores just in-frame clones and leaves some out. The sample includes 55,000 to 65,000 clones, around 90% of them seen just once. Noted time point: neoterminal ileum biopsy at postoperative endoscopy, about 6 months after surgery. Sequenced material: ileal tissue. The receptor source for this set is an adult with Crohn's disease.

The chain couples TRBV5-4 to TRBJ1-5; 8 bases map to TRBD1. Per germline, CDR1 SGHNT and CDR2 YYREEE (reference sequence). The CDR3 has 15 residues. V lost 3 bases and J lost 2; bases outside the gene matches: 4. The CDR3 loop reads CASSSGTGRNQPQHF. CDR3 bases: TGTGCCAGCAGCTCCGGGACAGGCCGCAATCAGCCCCAGCATTTT.

The chain carries TRBV5-1 and TRBJ2-3; 7 nucleotides align to TRBD1. J lost 0 bases, V lost 0 bases, and 4 bases had no gene match. This CDR3 comprises 16 residues. Germline CDR1 and CDR2: SGHRS and YFSETQ. The CDR3 here is CASSLGTGSSTDTQYF. The CDR3 DNA sequence: TGCGCCAGCAGCTTGGGGACAGGCTCTAGCACAGATACGCAGTATTTT.